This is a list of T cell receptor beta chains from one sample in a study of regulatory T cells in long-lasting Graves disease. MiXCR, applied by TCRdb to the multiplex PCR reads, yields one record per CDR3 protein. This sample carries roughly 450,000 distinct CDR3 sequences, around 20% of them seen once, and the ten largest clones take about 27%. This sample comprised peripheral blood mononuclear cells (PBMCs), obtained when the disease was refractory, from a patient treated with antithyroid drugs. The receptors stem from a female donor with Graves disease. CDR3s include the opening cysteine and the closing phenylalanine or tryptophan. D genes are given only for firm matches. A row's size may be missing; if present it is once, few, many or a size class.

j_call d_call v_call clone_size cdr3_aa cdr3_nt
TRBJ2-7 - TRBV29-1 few CSVGTAYEQYF TGCAGCGTTGGGACAGCTTACGAGCAGTACTTC
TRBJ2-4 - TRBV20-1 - CSAPASGAKNIQYF TGCAGTGCTCCTGCTTCTGGAGCCAAAAACATTCAGTACTTC
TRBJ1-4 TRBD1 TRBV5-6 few CASSLQGAGNEKLFF TGTGCCAGCAGCCTACAGGGGGCGGGCAATGAAAAACTGTTTTTT
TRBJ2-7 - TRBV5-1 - CASSSGTEPSEQYF TGCGCCAGCAGCTCAGGGACGGAGCCCTCCGAGCAGTACTTC
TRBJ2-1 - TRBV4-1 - CASSQDGVEQFF TGCGCCAGCAGCCAAGATGGGGTTGAGCAGTTCTTC
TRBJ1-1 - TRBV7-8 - CASSSGGGMNTEAFF TGTGCCAGCAGCTCCGGCGGGGGCATGAACACTGAAGCTTTCTTT
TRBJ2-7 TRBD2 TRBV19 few CASSFTSGTSGKTREQYF TGTGCCAGTAGTTTTACCTCCGGGACTAGCGGAAAAACACGGGAGCAGTACTTC
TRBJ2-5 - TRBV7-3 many CASSFSDGEAQYF TGTGCCAGCAGCTTTTCGGATGGAGAGGCCCAGTACTTC
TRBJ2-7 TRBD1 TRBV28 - CASSKLVTGFYEQYF TGTGCCAGCAGCAAACTCGTGACAGGGTTCTACGAGCAGTACTTC
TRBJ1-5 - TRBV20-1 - CSATLTADSEPPHNQPQHF TGCAGTGCTACCCTTACAGCGGACAGCGAGCCTCCTCACAATCAGCCCCAGCATTTT